The rows below give T cell receptor beta chains drawn from one sample of a study of blood T cells in healthy people across ages. MiXCR, applied by TCRdb to the 5' RACE reads, yields one record per CDR3 protein. The top ten hold 2.5% to 3.5% of the sample, which has 700,000 to 900,000 distinct CDR3 sequences, approximately 24% seen once. Another study also made use of these data, one on T cells of mothers and their children.

Sequenced: blood. Receptors were obtained from a boy aged 5 to 17 in good health. CDR3s include the opening cysteine and the closing phenylalanine or tryptophan. The D gene is left open where the match is weak. Clone size is stated in some rows and not others, as once, few, many or a class when expanded.

CDR3 length	V gene	J gene	D gene	clone size	CDR3 DNA	CDR3 protein
13	TRBV15	TRBJ2-2	-	-	TGTGCCACCAGCAGGGTGGACACCGGGGAGCTGTTTTTT	CATSRVDTGELFF
13	TRBV5-1	TRBJ1-1	-	few	TGCGCCAGCAGCTTCGACAGTACCACTGAAGCTTTCTTT	CASSFDSTTEAFF
15	TRBV28	TRBJ2-5	TRBD1	-	TGTGCCAGCAGTTCTCAGGGGGTCTACCAAGAGACCCAGTACTTC	CASSSQGVYQETQYF
20	TRBV4-1	TRBJ2-7	TRBD2	-	TGCGCCAGCAGCCCCTTCCCCGGACTAGCGGGGGGGTCTAGCTCCTACGAGCAGTACTTC	CASSPFPGLAGGSSSYEQYF
12	TRBV30	TRBJ1-1	-	few	TGTGCCTGGAAAGTTCAGCACACTGAAGCTTTCTTT	CAWKVQHTEAFF
14	TRBV5-1	TRBJ2-5	TRBD2	many	TGTGCCAGCAGCTTAGCGGGCCCTGGGGAGACCCAGTACTTC	CASSLAGPGETQYF
17	TRBV4-3	TRBJ2-7	TRBD1	-	TGCGCCAGCAGCCAAGATCCTCCCGGGACAGGTACCTACGAGCAGTACTTC	CASSQDPPGTGTYEQYF
15	TRBV11-2	TRBJ2-4	-	-	TGTGCCAGCAGCTTAGTGCGGGGGCCACAAAACATTCAGTACTTC	CASSLVRGPQNIQYF
17	TRBV4-1	TRBJ2-5	TRBD2	-	TGCGCCAGCAGCCAAGGCCCCAGACTAGCGGGGGGGGAGACCCAGTACTTC	CASSQGPRLAGGETQYF
17	TRBV20-1	TRBJ2-7	-	-	TGCAGTGCCTCCAGAACTGGTGGAAAAGCGAGCTCCTACGAGCAGTACTTC	CSASRTGGKASSYEQYF
15	TRBV20-1	TRBJ1-2	-	once	TGCAGTGCTAGAGATGCAGGGGCTGGAGACTATGGCTACACCTTC	CSARDAGAGDYGYTF
13	TRBV7-2	TRBJ1-3	-	few	TGTGCCAGCAGCTTAAAGGGGCGAAACACCATATATTTT	CASSLKGRNTIYF
12	TRBV20-1	TRBJ2-3	-	-	TGCAGTGCCATTCCCAGAACAGATACGCAGTATTTT	CSAIPRTDTQYF
13	TRBV20-1	TRBJ1-2	TRBD1	few	TGCAGTGCTTTCGACAGGGGCCGGTATGGCTACACCTTC	CSAFDRGRYGYTF
13	TRBV3-1	TRBJ2-7	-	few	TGTGCCAGCAGCCAAACAGGGTTGAACGAGCAGTACTTC	CASSQTGLNEQYF